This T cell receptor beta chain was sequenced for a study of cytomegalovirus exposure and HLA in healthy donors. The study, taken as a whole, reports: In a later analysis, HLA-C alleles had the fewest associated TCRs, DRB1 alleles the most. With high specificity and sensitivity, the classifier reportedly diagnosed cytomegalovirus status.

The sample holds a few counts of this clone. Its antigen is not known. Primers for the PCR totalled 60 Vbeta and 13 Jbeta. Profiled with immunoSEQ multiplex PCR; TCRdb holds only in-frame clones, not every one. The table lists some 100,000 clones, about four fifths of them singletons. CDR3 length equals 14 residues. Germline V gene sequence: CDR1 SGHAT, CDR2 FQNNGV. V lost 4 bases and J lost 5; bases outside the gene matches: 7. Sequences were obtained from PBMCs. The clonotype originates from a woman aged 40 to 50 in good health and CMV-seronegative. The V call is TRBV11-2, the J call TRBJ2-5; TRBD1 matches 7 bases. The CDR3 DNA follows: TGTGCCAGCAGCTACCGACAGGGTGGGGAGACCCAGTACTTC. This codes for CASSYRQGGETQYF. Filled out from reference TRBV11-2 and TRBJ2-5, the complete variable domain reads EAGVAQSPRYKIIEKRQSVAFWCNPISGHATLYWYQQILGQGPKLLIQFQNNGVVDDSQLPKDRFSAERLKGVDSTLKIQPAKLEDSAVYLCASSYRQGGETQYFGPGTRLLVL.